This entry lists 29 T cell receptor beta chains sequenced from one sample in a study of T cell responses to AZD1222 COVID-19 vaccine. Libraries were prepared by immunoSEQ multiplex PCR; TCRdb keeps only in-frame clonotypes and omits some of them. The sample holds 200,000 to 250,000 clones; around 94% are singletons and the top ten take over 1.5%. The starting material was peripheral blood, obtained 28 days after the second dose of the MenACWY control vaccine. These receptor sequences come from an adult who received the MenACWY meningococcal vaccine as a control.

This clone was observed a handful of times. The rearrangement links TRBV28 to TRBJ2-3, with 7 bases matching TRBD2. V lost 2 bases to trimming and J lost 5 bases; unmatched junction nucleotides: 7. Germline-derived CDR1 and CDR2 are MDHEN and SYDVKM. The CDR3 is 15 amino acids. The CDR3 region is CASSLEGREGDTQYF. The CDR3 DNA reads as TGTGCCAGCAGTTTAGAGGGGAGGGAGGGAGATACGCAGTATTTT.

The V call is TRBV20-1, the J call TRBJ1-2, with 8 bases identical to TRBD1. The CDR3 is made up of 14 amino acids. Germline lookup yields CDR1 DFQATT and CDR2 SNEGSKA (reference sequence). Germline trimming cut 3 bases from V and 6 bases from J; bases unmatched to any gene: 9. The CDR3 nucleotides are TGCAGTGCTAGTCAGGGGGCGCAGGTCAATGGCTACACCTTC. Translating it yields CSASQGAQVNGYTF.

V usage is TRBV19 and J usage is TRBJ1-2; the match to TRBD1 covers 9 bases. Germline CDR1 is LNHDA and CDR2 is SQIVND (reference sequence). The CDR3 covers 15 residues. With V trimmed by 5 bases and J by 3 bases, 7 bases remained unmatched. In DNA form, the CDR3 reads TGTGCCAGTAGTCCTCCGGGACAGGGATACTATGGCTACACCTTC. Translated: CASSPPGQGYYGYTF.

The J gene is TRBJ1-2, the V gene TRBV9, with D possibly being TRBD1 (5 bases). Trimming took off 7 bases at V and 4 bases at J, with 20 bases between the two ends. The CDR3 consists of 15 residues. CDR1 is SGDLS, CDR2 YYNGEE, per germline. The CDR3, as DNA: TGTGCCAGCGGGGCCCCGGGCAGGGCCCCCTATGGCTACACCTTC. This translates into CASGAPGRAPYGYTF. Complete variable domain (other parts from reference TRBV9 and TRBJ1-2): DSGVTQTPKHLITATGQRVTLRCSPRSGDLSVYWYQQSLDQGLQFLIQYYNGEERAKGNILERFSAQQFPDLHSELNLSSLELGDSALYFCASGAPGRAPYGYTFGSGTRLTVV.

The V and J genes are TRBV6-5 and TRBJ2-7; no firm D call. The length of the CDR3 is 14 residues. V lost 7 bases to trimming and J lost 0 bases, with 13 bases between them. Germline V CDR1 and CDR2: MNHEY, SVGAGI. This CDR3 is CASIPRGSSYEQYF. The DNA for the CDR3 is TGTGCCAGCATCCCAAGAGGTAGCTCCTACGAGCAGTACTTC.

The genes are TRBV11-2 and TRBJ2-5; D is possibly TRBD1 (5 bases). The CDR3 totals 14 residues. Germline V gene data show CDR1 as SGHAT and CDR2 as FQNNGV. V dropped 5 bases and J dropped 1 base, with 11 bases sitting between them. The CDR3 loop is CASSATGTQETQYF. CDR3 coding DNA: TGTGCCAGCAGCGCTACAGGTACCCAAGAGACCCAGTACTTC.

This chain uses TRBV11-2 with TRBJ1-6; the D is unclear. The germline V and J ends were trimmed by 7 bases and 3 bases, with 13 bases remaining between them. The CDR3 loop spans 15 amino acids. Germline V gene lookup returns CDR1 SGHAT and CDR2 FQNNGV. CDR3 coding DNA: TGTGCCAGCACCCCAGACCCGGGCTATAATTCACCCCTCCACTTT. It encodes CASTPDPGYNSPLHF.

This clone was observed a single time. The chain uses TRBV6-5 and TRBJ2-3; no firm D call. This CDR3 contains 15 residues. With 6 bases removed from V and 1 base from J, the gap between germline ends came to 14 bases. Germline V CDR1 and CDR2: MNHEY, SVGAGI. The CDR3: CASSSSAGGTDTQYF. The CDR3 coding sequence is TGTGCCAGCAGCTCGTCGGCCGGCGGCACAGATACGCAGTATTTT.

This clone was observed a few times. The chain's CDR3 is CASSLRTGLYEQYF. CDR3 nucleotides: TGTGCCAGCAGCCTAAGGACAGGACTCTACGAGCAGTACTTC. The chain joins TRBV7-8 to TRBJ2-7; 7 bases align to TRBD1. The CDR3 consists of 14 residues. V lost 5 bases to trimming and J lost 3 bases; unmatched junction nucleotides: 7. The germline V gene has CDR1 SGHVS and CDR2 FQNEAQ.

This clone came up once. The rearrangement uses TRBV4-1 and TRBJ1-6, with 8 bases that match TRBD1. CDR3 length: 17 residues. CDR1 is MGHRA and CDR2 is YSYEKL in the germline V gene. V lost 3 bases, J lost 13 bases, and 17 bases stayed unmatched. CDR3 DNA: TGCGCCAGCAGCCACACTCAAGGACAGGGACAACTGGTGCCCCTCCACTTT. Its protein product is CASSHTQGQGQLVPLHF.

The gene calls are TRBV29-1 and TRBJ2-7, with D hard to call. CDR3 length: 12 residues. V lost 0 bases and J 7 bases, leaving 10 bases between the germline ends. Germline V gene lookup returns CDR1 SQVTM and CDR2 ANQGSEA. This CDR3 reads CSVEDSPREQYF. The DNA of the CDR3 is TGCAGCGTTGAAGATAGTCCGCGGGAGCAGTACTTC.

This chain connects TRBV6-6 to TRBJ1-5; D is ambiguous. CDR1 MNHNY and CDR2 SVGAGI come from the germline V gene (reference sequence). V lost 0 bases and J 5 bases, leaving 2 bases between the germline ends. This CDR3 contains 12 residues. In DNA, the CDR3 is TGTGCCAGCAGTTACTCTGATCAGCCCCAGCATTTT. Translation gives CASSYSDQPQHF.

The V gene is TRBV7-2, the J gene TRBJ2-7, with TRBD1 as a possible D gene (5 bases). Germline CDR1 SGHTA, CDR2 FQGNSA. The CDR3 has 14 residues. V was clipped by 2 bases and J by 0 bases, with 8 bases between them. The CDR3 DNA is TGTGCCAGCAGCTTAAGGGGTTACTCCTACGAGCAGTACTTC. This codes for CASSLRGYSYEQYF.

CDR3 in DNA: TGTGCCAGCAGCCACGAACCGGGGGCGGGCTATGGCTACACCTTC. This codes for CASSHEPGAGYGYTF. The gene calls are TRBV4-2 and TRBJ1-2, with D perhaps TRBD1 (6 bases). The CDR3 has 15 residues. Germline CDR1 and CDR2: LGHNA and YNFKEQ. Trimming took off 3 bases at V and 4 bases at J, with 15 bases between the two ends.

The J gene is TRBJ2-1, the V gene TRBV9; no clear D. Germline V CDR1 and CDR2: SGDLS, YYNGEE. V dropped 4 bases and J dropped 7 bases, with 9 bases sitting between them. CDR3 length equals 12 residues. Written as DNA, the CDR3 is TGTGCCAGCAGCCCCGCGGAGAATGAGCAGTTCTTC. Protein product: CASSPAENEQFF.

The V and J genes are TRBV28 and TRBJ2-1; D call uncertain. V was clipped by 5 bases and J by 0 bases, with 8 bases between them. The CDR3 runs to 14 residues. Looked up from germline, CDR1 is MDHEN and CDR2 is SYDVKM. As DNA, the CDR3 is TGTGCCAGCAGTCTGGAGAGCTCCTACAATGAGCAGTTCTTC. Residues: CASSLESSYNEQFF.

The V call is TRBV5-4, the J call TRBJ2-7; 10 bases are a match to TRBD2. The germline V gene encodes CDR1 SGHNT and CDR2 YYREEE (reference sequence). The J segment lost 1 base and the V segment lost 2 bases, leaving 6 bases of the junction unmatched. The CDR3 runs to 16 residues. The CDR3 region has the DNA TGTGCCAGCAGCTTCCCTAGCGGGAGTAGGTCCTACGAGCAGTACTTC. This gives the protein CASSFPSGSRSYEQYF.

V gene TRBV3-1 (or the pseudogene TRBV3-2) combines with J gene TRBJ1-3, with a tentative D call TRBD1 (6 bases). This CDR3 has 17 residues. Germline V gene sequence: CDR1 LGHDT, CDR2 YNNKEL (reference sequence). V was cut by 2 bases and J by 0 bases, with 14 bases left in between. The CDR3 bases are TGTGCCAGCAGCCAACACGGACAGTTCCTCTCTGGAAACACCATATATTTT. Translation gives CASSQHGQFLSGNTIYF.

The chain recombines TRBV5-1 with TRBJ1-4, with TRBD1 matching 9 bases. Germline V lookup: CDR1 SGHRS, CDR2 YFSETQ. The CDR3 is 15 amino acids. Unmatched junction bases numbered 7, after V lost 3 bases and J lost 7 bases. CDR3 residues: CASSSSGTGLEKLFF. The CDR3 DNA is TGCGCCAGCAGCTCCTCCGGGACAGGGCTTGAAAAACTGTTTTTT.

This clone was recorded many times. The rearrangement joins TRBV6-4 to TRBJ2-2, with D perhaps TRBD2 (6 bases). Germline CDR1 and CDR2: MRHNA and SNTAGT. The CDR3 spans 15 residues. V lost 4 bases and J 2 bases, leaving 11 bases between the germline ends. The CDR3 DNA is TGTGCCAGCAGTGTCGCTAGCGACAACACCGGGGAGCTGTTTTTT. It codes for CASSVASDNTGELFF.

The chain links TRBV7-9 to TRBJ2-1; TRBD1 agrees at 8 bases. The CDR3 loop spans 16 amino acids. The V gene's germline CDR1 is SEHNR and CDR2 FQNEAQ (reference sequence). The V gene end was trimmed by 5 bases and the J gene end by 2 bases; junction bases not matched to a gene: 8. In DNA form, the CDR3 reads TGTGCCAGCAGCCCAGGGACAGGCAACGCCTACAATGAGCAGTTCTTC. Its protein is CASSPGTGNAYNEQFF. Complete variable domain (other parts from reference TRBV7-9 and TRBJ2-1): DTGVSQNPRHKITKRGQNVTFRCDPISEHNRLYWYRQTLGQGPEFLTYFQNEAQLEKSRLLSDRFSAERPKGSFSTLEIQRTEQGDSAMYLCASSPGTGNAYNEQFFGPGTRLTVL.

The chain carries TRBV2 and TRBJ1-1, with TRBD1 matching over 7 bases. This CDR3 has 12 residues. V dropped 4 bases and J dropped 8; count of bases not matched to a gene: 4. In germline, CDR1 is SNHLY, CDR2 FYNNEI. In DNA, the CDR3 is TGTGCCAGCAGTGTGCAGGGGGTCGAAGCTTTCTTT. Its protein product is CASSVQGVEAFF.

V usage is TRBV7-6 and J usage is TRBJ2-1; no clear D gene. Germline CDR1 is SGHVS and CDR2 is FNYEAQ. The CDR3 sequence is 13 residues long. V dropped 0 bases and J dropped 9 bases, with 9 bases sitting between them. In DNA, the CDR3 is TGTGCCAGCAGCTTAGCGGAGCAGAGTGAGCAGTTCTTC. Protein: CASSLAEQSEQFF. Using reference TRBV7-6 and TRBJ2-1 for the parts outside the CDR3, the full variable domain is GAGVSQSPRYKVTKRGQDVALRCDPISGHVSLYWYRQALGQGPEFLTYFNYEAQQDKSGLPNDRFSAERPEGSISTLTIQRTEQRDSAMYRCASSLAEQSEQFFGPGTRLTVL.

The chain recombines TRBV28 with TRBJ1-6; D is unresolved. CDR1 is MDHEN and CDR2 is SYDVKM in the germline V gene. This CDR3 contains 17 residues. The V end lost 3 bases, the J end lost 0 bases, and 12 bases lay between the germline ends. The CDR3 here is CASSFFDRSSYNSPLHF. CDR3 nucleotides: TGTGCCAGCAGTTTTTTCGACCGGAGCTCCTATAATTCACCCCTCCACTTT. The full variable domain, rest sourced from reference TRBV28 and TRBJ1-6, is DVKVTQSSRYLVKRTGEKVFLECVQDMDHENMFWYRQDPGLGLRLIYFSYDVKMKEKGDIPEGYSVSREKKERFSLILESASTNQTSMYLCASSFFDRSSYNSPLHFGNGTRLTVT.

The chain couples TRBV6-5 to TRBJ1-1; no definite D call. Trimming took 6 bases from V and 1 from J, leaving 12 bases between them. CDR1 MNHEY and CDR2 SVGAGI come from the germline V gene. CDR3 length: 14 residues. The CDR3: CASRLERANTEAFF. The CDR3 region has the DNA TGTGCCAGCAGACTGGAGAGGGCGAACACTGAAGCTTTCTTT.

V gene TRBV28 combines with J gene TRBJ2-7, with a tentative D call TRBD1 (5 bases). With 4 bases removed from V and 3 bases from J, the gap between germline ends came to 16 bases. This CDR3 has 15 residues. CDR1 is MDHEN and CDR2 is SYDVKM in the germline V gene. DNA for the CDR3: TGTGCCAGCAGTTCCGAAGGGCAGGGCATCTACGAGCAGTACTTC. Translated: CASSSEGQGIYEQYF.

The genes are TRBV13 and TRBJ1-2; D not certain. The CDR3 loop spans 12 amino acids. Germline V gene sequence: CDR1 PRHDT, CDR2 FYEKMQ (reference sequence). V lost 3 bases, J lost 6 bases, and 8 bases lay in between. In DNA form, the CDR3 reads TGTGCCAGCAGCTTTGCAGCCGATGGCTACACCTTC. Translated, it gives CASSFAADGYTF.

V is TRBV28 and J is TRBJ2-5; 12 nucleotides agree with TRBD2. The trim removed 1 base at V and 2 bases at J, leaving 5 bases unmatched. CDR1 is MDHEN, CDR2 SYDVKM, per germline. This CDR3 contains 17 residues. This CDR3 reads CASSLFLGLAGQETQYF. The CDR3 DNA follows: TGTGCCAGCAGTTTATTCCTCGGACTAGCGGGGCAAGAGACCCAGTACTTC.

V is TRBV6-1 and J is TRBJ1-5; the D is unclear. The CDR3 totals 15 residues. CDR1 is MNHNS, CDR2 SASEGT, per germline. V gave up 2 bases and J gave up 1 base, with 9 bases separating them. CDR3 loop: CASSESVASNQPQHF. The CDR3 DNA reads as TGTGCCAGCAGTGAATCGGTGGCCAGCAATCAGCCCCAGCATTTT.